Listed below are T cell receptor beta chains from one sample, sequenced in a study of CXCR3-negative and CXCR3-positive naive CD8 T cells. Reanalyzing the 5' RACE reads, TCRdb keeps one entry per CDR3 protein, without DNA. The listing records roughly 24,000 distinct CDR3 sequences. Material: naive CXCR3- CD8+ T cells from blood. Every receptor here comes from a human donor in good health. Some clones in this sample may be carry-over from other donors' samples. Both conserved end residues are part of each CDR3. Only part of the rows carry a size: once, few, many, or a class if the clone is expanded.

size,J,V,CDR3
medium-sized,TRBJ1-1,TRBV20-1,CSANEYAEAFF
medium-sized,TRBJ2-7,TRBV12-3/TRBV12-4,CASRLHGESGYEQYF
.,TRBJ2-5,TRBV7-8,CASSYMTGQETQYF
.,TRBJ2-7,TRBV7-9,CASSSSTSGGALVGEQYF
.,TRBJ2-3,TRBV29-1,CSVEGPGTDTQYF
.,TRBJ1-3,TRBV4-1,CASSQDTGTHSGNTIYF
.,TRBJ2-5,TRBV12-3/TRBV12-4,CASSLTRELQETQYF
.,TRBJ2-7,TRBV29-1,CSVFNGQGAPPYEQYF
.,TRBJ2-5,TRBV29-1,CSVDPQPQTQYF
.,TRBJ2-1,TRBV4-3,CASSQDLGASGGFEQFF
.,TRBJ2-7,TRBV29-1,CSVAVTSALNSYEQYF
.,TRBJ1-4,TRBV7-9,CASSLILWNEKLFF
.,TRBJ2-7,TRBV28,CASSLITSGVYEQYF
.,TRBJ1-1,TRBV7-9,CASSFRDRISEAFF
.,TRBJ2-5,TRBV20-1,CSARSGGAQETQYF
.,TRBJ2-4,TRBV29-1,CSALGGGEAKNIQYF
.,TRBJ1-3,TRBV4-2,CASSQGAQASGNTIYF
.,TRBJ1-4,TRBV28,CASRFGGVQEKLFF
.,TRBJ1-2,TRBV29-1,CSVEDREGDYGYTF
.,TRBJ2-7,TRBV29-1,CSVRRPGTGAYEQYF
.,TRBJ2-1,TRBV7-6,CASSRWTTNNEQFF
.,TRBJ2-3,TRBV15,CATSRAGGTQYF
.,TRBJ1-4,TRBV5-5,CASSLERGWEKLFF
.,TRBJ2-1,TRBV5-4,CASSSIQGPLGEQFF
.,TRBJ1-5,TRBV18,CASSPGGIIPQPQHF
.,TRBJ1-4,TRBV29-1,CSVAGGSDGKLFF
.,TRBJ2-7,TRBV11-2,CASSLGPSGAFLSYEQYF
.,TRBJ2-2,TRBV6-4,CASSDSPATGAGELFF
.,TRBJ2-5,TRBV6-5,CASSYRTLETQYF
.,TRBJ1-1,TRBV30,CAWSVTGTEAFF
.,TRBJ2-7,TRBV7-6,CASSPRVYEQYF
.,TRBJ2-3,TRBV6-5,CAIAPNPAGRRDTQYF
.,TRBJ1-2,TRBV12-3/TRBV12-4,CASSEITGYDGYTF
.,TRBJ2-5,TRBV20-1,CSARASDPGETQYF
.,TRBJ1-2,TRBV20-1,CSARSKGQTNYGYTF
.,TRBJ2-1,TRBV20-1,CSARYSGGLEEQFF
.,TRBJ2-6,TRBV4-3,CASSQAETGESGANVLTF
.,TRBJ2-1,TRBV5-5,CASSDTSGPYNEQFF
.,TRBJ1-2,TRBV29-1,CSVELWSLGGQGVGGYTF
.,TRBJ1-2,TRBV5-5,CASTPRSTPGHMGYTF
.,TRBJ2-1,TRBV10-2,CASSESCYEQFF
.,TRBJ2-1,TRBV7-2,CASSPQRAAEGSEQFF
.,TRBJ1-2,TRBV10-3,CAISELAGSYGCTF
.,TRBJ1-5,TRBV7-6,CASATGGLGNQPQHF
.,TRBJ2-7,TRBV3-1,CASSHVTPSGGRYEQYF
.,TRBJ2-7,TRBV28,CASSSGPYEQYF
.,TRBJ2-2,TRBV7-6,CASSSPKGQQNTGELFF
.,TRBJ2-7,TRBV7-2,CASSPVGGSYEQYF
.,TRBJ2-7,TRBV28,CASSLSLAGDSYEQYF
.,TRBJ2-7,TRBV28,CASSFYVSSYEQYF
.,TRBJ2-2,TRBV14,CASSQGLAALFTGELFF
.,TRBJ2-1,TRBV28,CASSFRAGPSYNEQFF
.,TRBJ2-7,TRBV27,CASSQGTGVSYEQYF
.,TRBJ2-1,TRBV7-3,CASSLDGRNEQFF
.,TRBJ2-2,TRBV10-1,CASRQGANTGELFF